This T cell receptor (beta chain) is drawn from a study of cytomegalovirus exposure and HLA in healthy donors. The PCR contained 60 Vbeta and 13 Jbeta primers. Data came from immunoSEQ multiplex PCR; TCRdb stores just in-frame clones and leaves some out. This specimen shows approximately 68,000 clones; the ten leading clones hold 6.5% to 8.5%. After removal of 5 bases from V and 1 base from J, the junction contained 6 bases not matched to a gene. Germline V lookup: CDR1 SEHNR, CDR2 FQNEAQ (reference sequence). This CDR3 has 17 amino acids. Sequencing was performed on PBMCs. This rearrangement joins TRBV7-9 to TRBJ1-4; 11 positions agree with TRBD1. The sequence derives from a female donor in good health and CMV-seropositive. CDR3 nucleotides: TGTGCCAGCAGCAGAGGACAGGGGGCAGGAACTAATGAAAAACTGTTTTTT. Translation: CASSRGQGAGTNEKLFF.